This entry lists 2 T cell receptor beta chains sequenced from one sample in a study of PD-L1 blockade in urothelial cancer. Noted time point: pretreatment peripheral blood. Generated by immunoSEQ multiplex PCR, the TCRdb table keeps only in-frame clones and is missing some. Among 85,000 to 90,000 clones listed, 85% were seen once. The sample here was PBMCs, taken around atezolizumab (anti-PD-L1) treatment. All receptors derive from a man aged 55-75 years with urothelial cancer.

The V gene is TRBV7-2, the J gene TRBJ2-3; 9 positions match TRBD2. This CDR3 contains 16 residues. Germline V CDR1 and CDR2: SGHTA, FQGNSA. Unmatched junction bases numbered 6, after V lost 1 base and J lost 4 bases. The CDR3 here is CASSLVLAGASDTQYF. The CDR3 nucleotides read TGTGCCAGCAGCTTAGTGTTAGCGGGAGCCTCAGATACGCAGTATTTT.

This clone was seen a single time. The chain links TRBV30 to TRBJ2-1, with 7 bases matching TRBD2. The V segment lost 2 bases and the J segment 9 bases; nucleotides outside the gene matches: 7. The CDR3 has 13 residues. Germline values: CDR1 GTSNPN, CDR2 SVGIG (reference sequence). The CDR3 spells CAWSPSGHGEQFF. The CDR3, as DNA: TGTGCCTGGAGTCCTAGCGGCCACGGTGAGCAGTTCTTC.